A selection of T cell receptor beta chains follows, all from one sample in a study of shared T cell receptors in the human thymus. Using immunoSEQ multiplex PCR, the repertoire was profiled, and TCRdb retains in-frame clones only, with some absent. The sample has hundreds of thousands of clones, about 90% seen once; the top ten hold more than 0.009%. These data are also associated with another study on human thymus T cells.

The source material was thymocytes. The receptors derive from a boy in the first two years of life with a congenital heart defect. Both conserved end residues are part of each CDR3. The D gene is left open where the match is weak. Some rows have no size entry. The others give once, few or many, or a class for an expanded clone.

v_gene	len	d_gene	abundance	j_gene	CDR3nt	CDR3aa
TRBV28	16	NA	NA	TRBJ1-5	TGTGCCAGCAGTCCTATACAGCCCCATAGCAATCAGCCCCAGCATTTT	CASSPIQPHSNQPQHF
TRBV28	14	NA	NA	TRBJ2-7	TGTGCCAGCAGTTTAGAGAACCACTCCTACGAGCAGTACTTC	CASSLENHSYEQYF
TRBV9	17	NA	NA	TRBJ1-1	TGTGCCAGCAGCGTAGAAGAACAGGGCGACGTGAACACTGAAGCTTTCTTT	CASSVEEQGDVNTEAFF
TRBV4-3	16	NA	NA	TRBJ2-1	TGCGCCAGCAGCCAAGCTAGGAAAGAGATAACGGATGAGCAGTTCTTC	CASSQARKEITDEQFF
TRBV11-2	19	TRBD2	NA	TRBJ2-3	TGTGCCAGCAGCTTAGATCCCCCTATTACTAGCGGGGCCCCGGATACGCAGTATTTT	CASSLDPPITSGAPDTQYF
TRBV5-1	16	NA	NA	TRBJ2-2	TGCGCCAGCAGCTTGATGGCGGAAACTAACACCGGGGAGCTGTTTTTT	CASSLMAETNTGELFF
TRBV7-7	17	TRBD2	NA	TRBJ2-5	TGTGCTAGCAGCCCCCATTGGGATAGCGGGGCACGGGAGACCCAGTACTTC	CASSPHWDSGARETQYF
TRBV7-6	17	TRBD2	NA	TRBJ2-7	TGTGCCAGCAGCTTAGATACTGCTAGCGGGAGATTGTATGAGCAGTACTTC	CASSLDTASGRLYEQYF
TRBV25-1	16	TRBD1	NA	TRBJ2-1	TGTGCCAGCAGTGAAGGGGGACAGGGGTATTACAATGAGCAGTTCTTC	CASSEGGQGYYNEQFF
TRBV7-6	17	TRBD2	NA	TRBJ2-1	TGTGCCAGCAGCTCGCGACTAGCGGGGCACTCCTACAATGAGCAGTTCTTC	CASSSRLAGHSYNEQFF
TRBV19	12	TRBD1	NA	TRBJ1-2	TGTGCCAGTAGTGGGACAGGGCTTGGCTACACCTTC	CASSGTGLGYTF
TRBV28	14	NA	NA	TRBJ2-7	TGTGCCACCCAACAGGAGACTGTTCCCAACGAGCAGTACTTC	CATQQETVPNEQYF
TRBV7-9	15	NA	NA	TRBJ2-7	TGTGCCAGCAGCCAAAATCAGGGGTTGAGTTACGAGCAGTACTTC	CASSQNQGLSYEQYF
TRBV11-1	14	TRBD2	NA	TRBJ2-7	TGTGCCAGCAGCCATCTAGCGGGGAGGTACGAGCAGTACTTC	CASSHLAGRYEQYF
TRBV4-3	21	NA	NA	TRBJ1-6	TGCGCCAGCAGCCAAGGACCGGGGGACGGTGAAGATCGCTCCTATAATTCACCCCTCCACTTT	CASSQGPGDGEDRSYNSPLHF
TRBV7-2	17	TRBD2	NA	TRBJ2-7	TGTGCCAGCAGCTTATCCTTAGCGGGGCCGTCCCCCTGGGAGCAGTACTTC	CASSLSLAGPSPWEQYF
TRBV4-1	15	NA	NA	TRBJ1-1	TGCGCCAGCAGCCAAGTACAGGACCTCACTCAGAGGGCTTTCTTT	CASSQVQDLTQRAFF
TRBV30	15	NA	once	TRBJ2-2	TGTGCCTGGAGTCCTCGGTTGGCGAACACCGGGGAGCTGTTTTTT	CAWSPRLANTGELFF
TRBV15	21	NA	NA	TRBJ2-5	TGTGCCACCAGCACCAGACGAGTTTTGGCAGAGGCCGACAGTGCTCAAGAGACCCAGTACTTC	CATSTRRVLAEADSAQETQYF
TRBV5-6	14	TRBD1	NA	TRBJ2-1	TGTGCCAGCAGCCGACAGGGTTCCTACAATGAGCAGTTCTTC	CASSRQGSYNEQFF
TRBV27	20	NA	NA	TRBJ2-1	TGTGCCAGCAGTTCCTTTATGAGATTTGAGGGAGTGAGCTCCTACAATGAGCAGTTCTTC	CASSSFMRFEGVSSYNEQFF
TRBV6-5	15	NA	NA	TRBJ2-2	TGTGCCAGCAGCCCGGGACACCTCAACACCGGGGAGCTGTTTTTT	CASSPGHLNTGELFF
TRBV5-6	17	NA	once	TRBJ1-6	TGTGCCAGCAGCTCGGTGGACAGTAGGGTTTATAATTCACCCCTCCACTTT	CASSSVDSRVYNSPLHF
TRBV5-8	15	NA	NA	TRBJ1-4	TGTGCCAGCAGCCAGCTGGGCAGGTATAATGAAAAACTGTTTTTT	CASSQLGRYNEKLFF
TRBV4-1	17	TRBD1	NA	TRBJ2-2	TGCGCCAGCAGCCAAGAGGCGGACAGGGGCGTCACCGGGGAGCTGTTTTTT	CASSQEADRGVTGELFF
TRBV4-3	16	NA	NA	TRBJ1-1	TGCGCCAGCAGCCAAGATCTAAAGGCCGGGAGAACTGAAGCTTTCTTT	CASSQDLKAGRTEAFF
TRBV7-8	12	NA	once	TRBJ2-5	TGTGCCAGCAGCCCAAATCAAGAGACCCAGTACTTC	CASSPNQETQYF
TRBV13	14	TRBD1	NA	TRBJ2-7	TGTGCCAGCAGCCTGGACAGGTTCTCCTACGAGCAGTACTTC	CASSLDRFSYEQYF
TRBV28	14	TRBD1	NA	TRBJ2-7	TGTGCCAGCATCGGGGGACAGGGATCCTACGAGCAGTACTTC	CASIGGQGSYEQYF
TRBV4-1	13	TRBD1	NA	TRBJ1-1	TGCGCCAGCAGCCAAGTGGGACAGGATGAAGCTTTCTTT	CASSQVGQDEAFF
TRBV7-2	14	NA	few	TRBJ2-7	TGTGCCAGCAGCTTCTCCGCTACTCCGAACGAGCAGTACTTC	CASSFSATPNEQYF
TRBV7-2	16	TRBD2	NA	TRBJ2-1	TGTGCCAGCAGCTTAAGTCTGGCGGGAGACGGCAGTGAGCAGTTCTTC	CASSLSLAGDGSEQFF
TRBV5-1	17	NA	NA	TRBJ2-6	TGCGCCAGCAGCTTGAACAGGATGCCTTCTGGGGCCAACGTCCTGACTTTC	CASSLNRMPSGANVLTF
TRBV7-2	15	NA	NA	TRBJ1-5	TGTGCCAGCAGCTTAGGGGAGGGACCCAATCAGCCCCAGCATTTT	CASSLGEGPNQPQHF
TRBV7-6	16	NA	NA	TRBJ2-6	TGTGCCAGCAGCCCCCCAGGCGAGTCTGGGGCCAACGTCCTGACTTTC	CASSPPGESGANVLTF
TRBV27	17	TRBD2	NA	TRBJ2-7	TGTGCCAGCAGTGTGGGACTAGCGGGGAGCCCTGGGTACGAGCAGTACTTC	CASSVGLAGSPGYEQYF
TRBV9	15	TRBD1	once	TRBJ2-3	TGTGCCAGCAGCGTAGGGACAGGGAGCACAGATACGCAGTATTTT	CASSVGTGSTDTQYF
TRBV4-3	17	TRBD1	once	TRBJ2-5	TGCGCCAGCAGCCAAGAACCCAGACAGGGGGCTTGGGAGACCCAGTACTTC	CASSQEPRQGAWETQYF
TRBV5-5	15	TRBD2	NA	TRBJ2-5	TGCGCCAGCAGCGAAACTAGCGGAGCCGGCGAGACCCAGTACTTC	CASSETSGAGETQYF
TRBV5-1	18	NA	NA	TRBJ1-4	TGCGCCAGCAGCTATCAAATACAGCCCCGGGACAAAGGTGAAAAACTGTTTTTT	CASSYQIQPRDKGEKLFF
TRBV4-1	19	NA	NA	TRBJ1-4	TGCGCCAGCAGCCAAGATAAGACTGATTCCCCGCATGCTAATGAAAAACTGTTTTTT	CASSQDKTDSPHANEKLFF
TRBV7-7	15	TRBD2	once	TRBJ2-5	TGTGCCAGCAGCTTACTCCCTAGCGGGAGAGAGACCCAGTACTTC	CASSLLPSGRETQYF
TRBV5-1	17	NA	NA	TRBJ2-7	TGCGCCAGCAGCTTGGGCCGGGACTCGCCGACTTCCTACGAGCAGTACTTC	CASSLGRDSPTSYEQYF
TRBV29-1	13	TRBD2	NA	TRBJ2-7	TGCAGCGTTGCACTAGCGAATTCCTACGAGCAGTACTTC	CSVALANSYEQYF
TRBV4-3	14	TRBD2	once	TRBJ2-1	TGCGCCAGCAGCCAAGAGGGAGCGGGGGGAGAGCAGTTCTTC	CASSQEGAGGEQFF
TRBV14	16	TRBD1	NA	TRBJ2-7	TGTGCCAGCAGCCAGGGACCTGGGACAGGGGAGCACGAGCAGTACTTC	CASSQGPGTGEHEQYF
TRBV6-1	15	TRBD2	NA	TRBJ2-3	TGTGCCAGCAGTGGGACTAGCGGGGAGGTAGATACGCAGTATTTT	CASSGTSGEVDTQYF
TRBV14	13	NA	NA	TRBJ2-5	TGTGCCAGCAGCCCAGGGGACGGAAAGACCCAGTACTTC	CASSPGDGKTQYF
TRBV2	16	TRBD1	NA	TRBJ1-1	TGTGCCAGCGGACTTAAATCGGGGACAGGGAGCACTGAAGCTTTCTTT	CASGLKSGTGSTEAFF
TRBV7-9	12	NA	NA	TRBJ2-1	TGTGCCAGCAGCGAAGGGGGAAATGAGCAGTTCTTC	CASSEGGNEQFF
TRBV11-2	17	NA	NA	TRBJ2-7	TGTGCCAGCAGCGCCGGCGGGGGCAGGGGCGGAAACTACGAGCAGTACTTC	CASSAGGGRGGNYEQYF
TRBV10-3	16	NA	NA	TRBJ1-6	TGTGCCATCAGTGAGTCGGCAGGGACCTATAATTCACCCCTCCACTTT	CAISESAGTYNSPLHF
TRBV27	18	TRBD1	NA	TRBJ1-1	TGTGCCAGCAGTTTACGTTTAGGGACAGGGGGCCGGAACACTGAAGCTTTCTTT	CASSLRLGTGGRNTEAFF
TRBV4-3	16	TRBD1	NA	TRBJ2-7	TGCGCCAGCAGCCAAGCCTCCAGACAGGGGGGCTACGAGCAGTACTTC	CASSQASRQGGYEQYF
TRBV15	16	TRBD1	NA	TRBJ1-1	TGTGCCACCAGCCTCGGGACAGGGGTCCTGAACACTGAAGCTTTCTTT	CATSLGTGVLNTEAFF
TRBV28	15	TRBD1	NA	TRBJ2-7	TGTGCCAGCAGTCTGGGACAGGGACGTTCCTACGAGCAGTACTTC	CASSLGQGRSYEQYF
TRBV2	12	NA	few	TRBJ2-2	TGTGCCAGCAGGACACACACCGGGGAGCTGTTTTTT	CASRTHTGELFF
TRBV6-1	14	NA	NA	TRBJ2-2	TGTGCCAGCAGGGGGGGTGTACGCACCGGGGAGCTGTTTTTT	CASRGGVRTGELFF